Listed here are 31 T cell receptor beta chains from one sample, sequenced in a study of molecular identifiers for immune sequencing clone quantification. TCRdb independently ran MiXCR on the PCR reads; one entry per CDR3 protein. The top ten hold approximately 0.9% of the sample, which has over 600,000 distinct CDR3 sequences, 15% to 20% seen once. Sequenced: naive CD8+ T cells from blood, with Jurkat cell RNA spiked in. Subset described: FACS-sorted CD8+CD4-CCR7+CD45RA+ naive T cells. The receptors originated from a human donor in good health. Some libraries in this study had Jurkat cell RNA spiked in.

This clonotype appeared a few times. This rearrangement joins TRBV7-9 to TRBJ2-1, with TRBD1 matching over 8 bases. From germline, CDR1 is SEHNR and CDR2 FQNEAQ (reference sequence). CDR3 length: 16 residues. The J segment lost 0 bases and the V segment lost 5 bases, leaving 6 bases of the junction unmatched. CDR3 bases: TGTGCCAGCAGCCCGAAACAGGGGGGCTCCTACAATGAGCAGTTCTTC. This codes for CASSPKQGGSYNEQFF.

Concerning this clonotype itself: Since a much larger clone is just one base distant, this may be a read error. The chain employs TRBV28 and TRBJ1-1, with 7 bases that match TRBD1. In germline, CDR1 is MDHEN, CDR2 SYDVKM. V trimming: 5 bases; J trimming: 0 bases; junction bases outside the gene matches: 9. The length of the CDR3 is 16 residues. The CDR3 loop reads CASSGTGVRLNTEAFF. CDR3 in DNA: TGTGCCAGCAGTGGAACAGGGGTTCGACTGAACACTGAAGCTTTCTTT.

This chain connects TRBV12-3 or TRBV12-4 to TRBJ2-1; 15 nucleotides match TRBD2. The CDR3 is 16 amino acids. V was clipped by 5 bases and J by 9 bases; unmatched bases: 8. The CDR3 coding sequence is TGTGCCAGCAGTCTCACGGGACTAGCGGGGGGAGGTGAGCAGTTCTTC. It encodes CASSLTGLAGGGEQFF.

Regarding this clonotype: This may arise from a read error, as a much more abundant clone is one base away. The V and J genes are TRBV20-1 and TRBJ1-3; D gene uncertain. CDR1 is DFQATT and CDR2 is SNEGSKA in the germline V gene (reference sequence). CDR3 size: 14 residues. The CDR3 DNA follows: TGCGGTGCTAGCGACCACAGCTCTGGAAACACCATATATTTT. Protein product: CGASDHSSGNTIYF.

As for this clonotype: A single base separates this from a much larger clone, so it may be a read error. The chain couples TRBV30 to TRBJ2-7; D possibly corresponds to TRBD2 (5 bases). V lost 2 bases and J 1 base, leaving 15 bases between the germline ends. Germline values: CDR1 GTSNPN, CDR2 SVGIG (reference sequence). The CDR3 totals 15 residues. CDR3 sequence: CAWSPGLAPSYEQYF. In DNA, the CDR3 is TGTGCCTGGAGTCCCGGGCTAGCCCCTTCCTACGAGCAGTACTTC.

Comments on this clonotype: Since a much larger clone is just one base distant, this may be a read error. V is TRBV30 and J is TRBJ2-3; the D is unclear. Germline lookup yields CDR1 GTSNPN and CDR2 SVGIG (reference sequence). The CDR3 sequence is 14 residues long. Trimming took off 8 bases at V and 0 bases at J, with 15 bases between the two ends. Here the CDR3 DNA reads TGTGCCCGGAAGGGTGCCACAAGCACAGATACGCAGTATTTT. As protein: CARKGATSTDTQYF.

The genes are TRBV18 and TRBJ1-3; D is perhaps TRBD1 (5 bases). CDR3 size: 15 residues. V was clipped by 3 bases and J by 4 bases, with 13 bases between them. Germline CDR1 reads KGHSH; CDR2 reads LQKENI. DNA of the CDR3: TGTGCCAGCTCACCTCCCTGGGGCGCCGGAAACACCATATATTTT. Protein sequence: CASSPPWGAGNTIYF.

This clonotype was picked up one time. Since a much larger clone is just one base distant, this may be a read error. The chain joins TRBV7-2 to TRBJ2-1; D ambiguous. This CDR3 region has 16 residues. The germline CDR1 and CDR2 sequences are SGHTA and FQGNSA. The CDR3 is CAGSLDRFPGYNEQFF. CDR3 DNA sequence: TGTGCCGGCAGCTTAGATAGATTCCCAGGTTACAATGAGCAGTTCTTC.

This clonotype was observed at least ten times. The chain recombines TRBV7-9 with TRBJ1-4; no firm D call. Per germline, CDR1 SEHNR and CDR2 FQNEAQ (reference sequence). V was cut by 3 bases and J by 6 bases, with 5 bases left in between. The CDR3 contains 12 residues. The CDR3 loop is CASSFTDEKLFF. DNA of the CDR3: TGTGCCAGCAGCTTCACCGATGAAAAACTGTTTTTT.

This sequence joins TRBV29-1 and TRBJ2-1; D remains unclear. The germline V gene encodes CDR1 SQVTM and CDR2 ANQGSEA. The CDR3 extends over 12 amino acids. The ends were cut back, 0 bases at V and 8 bases at J, with 8 bases in the middle. The CDR3 here is CSVEDFTDEQFF. As DNA, the CDR3 is TGCAGCGTTGAAGATTTTACGGATGAGCAGTTCTTC.

The sample holds many counts of this clonotype. This chain joins TRBV4-1 and TRBJ1-1, with 7 bases lining up with TRBD1. The trim removed 2 bases at V and 0 bases at J, leaving 3 bases unmatched. Germline loops: CDR1 MGHRA, CDR2 YSYEKL. The CDR3 has 15 residues. The CDR3 region is CASSQRGQMNTEAFF. CDR3 DNA sequence: TGCGCCAGCAGCCAAAGGGGACAGATGAACACTGAAGCTTTCTTT.

This clonotype was recorded once. The germline gene is not matched at one end of the junction; a read error may be the cause. This sequence joins TRBV4-1 and TRBJ2-1, with 8 bases identical to TRBD1. Germline CDR1 and CDR2: MGHRA and YSYEKL. The CDR3 spans 15 residues. The CDR3 sequence is CASSTGTGTYSEQFF. CDR3 DNA: TGCGCCAGCAGTACCGGGACAGGAACCTACAGTGAGCAGTTCTTC.

Turning to this clonotype: Sequence at one end of the junction differs from germline and may be a read error. The V and J genes are TRBV5-6 and TRBJ2-7, with 7 bases lining up with TRBD1. The germline CDR1 and CDR2 sequences are SGHDT and YYEEEE. The CDR3 sequence is 14 residues long. The CDR3: CAGSVTGSSYEQYF. For the CDR3, the DNA is TGTGCCGGCAGCGTGACAGGGAGCTCCTACGAGCAGTACTTC.

This clonotype was counted a few times. The chain recombines TRBV7-8 with TRBJ1-2, with D possibly TRBD1 on 5 matching bases. Germline CDR1 and CDR2: SGHVS and FQNEAQ. The CDR3 runs to 15 residues. Trimming took 5 bases from V and 3 from J, leaving 16 bases between them. This CDR3 is CASSPSEGSYYGYTF. In nucleotides, the CDR3 is TGTGCCAGCAGCCCCAGTGAGGGGAGTTACTATGGCTACACCTTC.

This clonotype came up many times. This chain links TRBV20-1 with TRBJ2-3, with 11 bases identical to TRBD2. The CDR3 length is 20 residues. The V gene end was trimmed by 3 bases and the J gene end by 3 bases; junction bases not matched to a gene: 20. CDR1 is DFQATT and CDR2 is SNEGSKA in the germline V gene (reference sequence). This CDR3 reads CSASHLVLAGEYWETDTQYF. The CDR3 nucleotides read TGCAGTGCTAGTCATTTAGTACTAGCGGGAGAATATTGGGAGACAGATACGCAGTATTTT.

Worth noting for this clonotype: A read error may explain this, as a much larger clone is one base away. This chain links TRBV20-1 with TRBJ2-2; D perhaps matches TRBD1 (6 bases). The germline CDR1 and CDR2 sequences are DFQATT and SNEGSKA (reference sequence). The CDR3 runs 16 residues. The CDR3 loop reads CSASGFRQENAGELFF. For the CDR3, the DNA is TGCAGTGCTAGTGGGTTCCGACAGGAGAACGCCGGGGAGCTGTTTTTT.

The chain couples TRBV19 to TRBJ2-5; D is possibly TRBD2 (5 bases). Trimming pared 1 base from V and 3 bases from J, leaving 12 bases between. The CDR3 is 15 residues long. The V gene's germline CDR1 is LNHDA and CDR2 SQIVND (reference sequence). CDR3 coding DNA: TGTGCCAGTAGTATAGGGTTCGGGGTAGAAGAGACCCAGTACTTC. Protein: CASSIGFGVEETQYF.

This chain joins TRBV6-2 or TRBV6-3 and TRBJ2-1; D call uncertain. CDR3 length: 16 residues. V dropped 0 bases and J dropped 5 bases, with 14 bases sitting between them. Germline loops: CDR1 MNHEY, CDR2 SVGEGT. CDR3 region: CASSYSHPSYNNEQFF. CDR3 nucleotide sequence: TGTGCCAGCAGTTACTCCCATCCAAGTTATAACAATGAGCAGTTCTTC.

Concerning this clonotype: This may be a read error: a much more frequent sequence differs by one nucleotide. The rearrangement uses TRBV9 and TRBJ1-1; D is uncertain. The length of the CDR3 is 16 residues. Germline V gene lookup returns CDR1 SGDLS and CDR2 YYNGEE. V lost 0 bases and J lost 2, with 14 bases in between. The CDR3 sequence is CASSVVDPGSNTEAFF. The DNA of the CDR3 is TGTGCCAGCAGCGTAGTAGATCCGGGGAGCAACACTGAAGCTTTCTTT.

The J gene is TRBJ2-3, the V gene TRBV9, with a weak D call TRBD2 (5 bases). Trimming took off 3 bases at V and 0 bases at J, with 14 bases between the two ends. Per the germline V gene, CDR1 is SGDLS and CDR2 is YYNGEE. The length of the CDR3 is 16 residues. The CDR3 DNA reads as TGTGCCAGCAGCGCGGGGATTTACTCTAGCACAGATACGCAGTATTTT. Protein sequence: CASSAGIYSSTDTQYF. The full variable domain, rest sourced from reference TRBV9 and TRBJ2-3, is DSGVTQTPKHLITATGQRVTLRCSPRSGDLSVYWYQQSLDQGLQFLIQYYNGEERAKGNILERFSAQQFPDLHSELNLSSLELGDSALYFCASSAGIYSSTDTQYFGPGTRLTVL.

This clonotype was detected ten times or more. V usage is TRBV9 and J usage is TRBJ2-2; 7 nucleotides agree with TRBD1. V lost 1 base and J lost 2; bases outside the gene matches: 5. CDR3 size: 16 residues. Germline V lookup: CDR1 SGDLS, CDR2 YYNGEE. The chain's CDR3 is CASSVHRGPNTGELFF. The CDR3 coding sequence is TGTGCCAGCAGCGTACACAGGGGCCCTAACACCGGGGAGCTGTTTTTT.

There are a few counts of this clonotype. The genes are TRBV5-4 and TRBJ1-2; D is undetermined. This CDR3 comprises 15 residues. CDR1 SGHNT and CDR2 YYREEE come from the germline V gene (reference sequence). The germline V and J ends were trimmed by 4 bases and 5 bases, with 18 bases remaining between them. The CDR3 DNA reads as TGTGCCAGCAGCCCGGAAGACCCCAAACGGTATGGCTACACCTTC. Protein: CASSPEDPKRYGYTF.

This clonotype was observed many times. The J gene is TRBJ2-5, the V gene TRBV7-8, with D unclear. The CDR3 is 13 amino acids. The germline V gene encodes CDR1 SGHVS and CDR2 FQNEAQ. V was shortened by 3 bases and J by 5 bases, with 10 bases between the two germline ends. In DNA form, the CDR3 reads TGTGCCAGCAGCTTTCGACTTTTGGAGACCCAGTACTTC. Translating it yields CASSFRLLETQYF.

This clonotype was recorded at least ten times. This rearrangement joins TRBV7-9 to TRBJ2-3, with no clear D. Trimming stripped 5 bases from V and 3 bases from J, with 9 bases between. This CDR3 has 13 amino acids. Germline lookup yields CDR1 SEHNR and CDR2 FQNEAQ (reference sequence). DNA for the CDR3: TGTGCCAGCAGCATCGGCAGAACAGATACGCAGTATTTT. Its protein product is CASSIGRTDTQYF.

This clonotype was seen many times. This chain connects TRBV30 to TRBJ1-1, with D perhaps matching TRBD1 (5 bases). Trimming removed 0 bases at V and 0 bases at J, with 11 bases between. CDR3 size: 15 residues. Looked up from germline, CDR1 is GTSNPN and CDR2 is SVGIG (reference sequence). The CDR3 coding sequence is TGTGCCTGGAGTGTAAAGGGACTAATGAACACTGAAGCTTTCTTT. Translating gives CAWSVKGLMNTEAFF. Full variable domain (missing parts from reference TRBV30 and TRBJ1-1): SQTIHQWPATLVQPVGSPLSLECTVEGTSNPNLYWYRQAAGRGLQLLFYSVGIGQISSEVPQNLSASRPQDRQFILSSKKLLLSDSGFYLCAWSVKGLMNTEAFFGQGTRLTVV.

This clonotype showed up many times. The gene calls are TRBV10-3 and TRBJ2-7; the D is unclear. In germline, CDR1 is ENHRY, CDR2 SYGVKD. Trimming took off 4 bases at V and 2 bases at J, with 6 bases between the two ends. This CDR3 comprises 12 residues. DNA for the CDR3: TGTGCCATCAGTGGGTTTACCTACGAGCAGTACTTC. As protein: CAISGFTYEQYF.

A remark on this clonotype: This may arise from a read error, as a much more abundant clone is one base away. The V call is TRBV4-3, the J call TRBJ1-1, with D tentatively TRBD1 (6 bases). The CDR3 loop spans 16 amino acids. CDR1 LGHNA and CDR2 YSLEER come from the germline V gene. Trimming shortened V by 0 bases and J by 6 bases, and 17 bases separated the two germline ends. The CDR3 region has the DNA TGCGCCAGCAGCCAAGATGGCGTAGGGGGTAACTCTGAAGCTTTCTTT. This sequence encodes CASSQDGVGGNSEAFF.

The chain couples TRBV12-3 or TRBV12-4 to TRBJ2-3, with unresolved D. There are 15 residues in the CDR3. Trimming took 2 bases from V and 0 from J, leaving 9 bases between them. The CDR3 here is CASSLKEFSTDTQYF. The DNA of the CDR3 is TGTGCCAGCAGTTTAAAGGAGTTTAGCACAGATACGCAGTATTTT.

This clonotype was seen a handful of times. This chain joins TRBV20-1 and TRBJ2-2, with 12 bases matching TRBD2. CDR1 DFQATT and CDR2 SNEGSKA come from the germline V gene (reference sequence). Trimming at V came to 5 bases and at J to 4 bases, leaving 23 bases not matched to a gene. This CDR3 is built from 21 residues. CDR3 region: CSAPLGLAGGGSRVVTGELFF. CDR3 in DNA: TGCAGTGCTCCCCTCGGGCTAGCGGGAGGGGGGTCTCGAGTTGTCACCGGGGAGCTGTTTTTT.

This clonotype came up many times. The V and J genes are TRBV30 and TRBJ1-1; D gene uncertain. V lost 0 bases and J 4 bases, leaving 9 bases between the germline ends. The CDR3 has 13 amino acids. CDR1 and CDR2 (germline): GTSNPN, SVGIG (reference sequence). The CDR3 loop reads CAWSVSPTTEAFF. CDR3 bases: TGTGCCTGGAGTGTTTCGCCTACCACTGAAGCTTTCTTT.

On this clonotype: It may be a read error: a sequence one base away is much more abundant. The rearrangement links TRBV19 to TRBJ2-7, with D perhaps matching TRBD1 (5 bases). The CDR3 covers 13 residues. V lost 3 bases and J lost 6, with 12 bases in between. CDR1 and CDR2 from the germline V gene are LNHDA and SQIVND (reference sequence). In DNA, the CDR3 is TGTGCCAGTAGTATTGTGGGGCCGGCCGAGCAGTACTTC. Translated: CASSIVGPAEQYF. Complete variable domain (other parts from reference TRBV19 and TRBJ2-7): DGGITQSPKYLFRKEGQNVTLSCEQNLNHDAMYWYRQDPGQGLRLIYYSQIVNDFQKGDIAEGYSVSREKKESFPLTVTSAQKNPTAFYLCASSIVGPAEQYFGPGTRLTVT.